Below are 17 T cell receptor beta chains sequenced from a single sample in a study of regulatory T cells in long-lasting Graves disease. The sample's time point: newly diagnosed GD, antithyroid drugs for less than 3 months. PBMC RNA served as the TCR library source. The authors built TCR beta libraries using iRepertoire HTBI primers and Arm-PCR of CDR3 regions. TCRdb independently ran MiXCR on the multiplex PCR reads; one entry per CDR3 protein. This table holds approximately 400,000 distinct CDR3 sequences, roughly 15% found once. This specimen was peripheral blood mononuclear cells (PBMCs), taken at new diagnosis, from a patient treated with antithyroid drugs. These receptors were obtained from a female donor with Graves disease.

This clonotype was detected ten times or more. The chain is built from TRBV11-2 and TRBJ2-7, with 7 bases matching TRBD1. CDR3 length: 13 amino acids. The germline V gene has CDR1 SGHAT and CDR2 FQNNGV. V was pared by 2 bases and J by 7 bases, with 5 bases of the junction left unmatched. CDR3 protein: CASSLRQGREQYF. CDR3 sequence (DNA): TGTGCCAGCAGCTTAAGACAGGGACGGGAGCAGTACTTC. Together with reference TRBV11-2 and TRBJ2-7, the CDR3 gives the full variable domain: EAGVAQSPRYKIIEKRQSVAFWCNPISGHATLYWYQQILGQGPKLLIQFQNNGVVDDSQLPKDRFSAERLKGVDSTLKIQPAKLEDSAVYLCASSLRQGREQYFGPGTRLTVT.

In its sample, this clonotype was seen many times. The gene calls are TRBV7-2 and TRBJ2-3; 8 nucleotides match TRBD2. Losses at the gene ends were 3 bases for V and 4 bases for J; bases not matched to a gene: 3. The CDR3 is 14 residues long. Germline CDR1 and CDR2: SGHTA and FQGNSA. CDR3 residues: CASSLGLVPDTQYF. In DNA, the CDR3 is TGTGCCAGCAGCTTGGGACTAGTTCCAGATACGCAGTATTTT.

In this sample, this clonotype turned up many times. The gene calls are TRBV11-2 and TRBJ2-7; TRBD2 matches at 11 bases. The V gene's germline CDR1 is SGHAT and CDR2 FQNNGV. V lost 5 bases to trimming and J lost 2 bases; unmatched junction nucleotides: 5. The CDR3 length is 15 residues. The CDR3 DNA follows: TGTGCCAGCAGCCGCGGGACTAGCGGAACCTACGAGCAGTACTTC. It specifies CASSRGTSGTYEQYF.

There are many counts of this clonotype. The V and J genes are TRBV2 and TRBJ1-2, with D tentatively TRBD1 (5 bases). The CDR3 is 12 residues long. Germline loops: CDR1 SNHLY, CDR2 FYNNEI. V gave up 3 bases and J gave up 6 bases, with 8 bases separating them. CDR3 residues: CASSETGDGYTF. The DNA of the CDR3 is TGTGCCAGCAGTGAGACGGGGGATGGCTACACCTTC.

V and J are TRBV29-1 and TRBJ1-4; D not resolved. Trimming stripped 5 bases from V and 8 bases from J, with 15 bases between. The CDR3 is made up of 13 amino acids. Germline assignment: CDR1 SQVTM and CDR2 ANQGSEA. CDR3 nucleotide sequence: TGCAGCGTTCGGAAACCGGAAGGGGAAAAACTGTTTTTT. Protein sequence: CSVRKPEGEKLFF.

The sample holds many counts of this clonotype. The chain has TRBV30 and TRBJ1-5; possibly TRBD1 for D (5 bases). The germline V and J ends were trimmed by 5 bases and 4 bases, with 12 bases remaining between them. Germline CDR1 reads GTSNPN; CDR2 reads SVGIG (reference sequence). CDR3 size: 13 residues. The CDR3 sequence is CAWSRQGNQPQHF. The CDR3 DNA reads TGTGCCTGGTCGAGGCAGGGTAATCAGCCCCAGCATTTT.

This clonotype was seen ten or more times. The chain carries TRBV12-5 and TRBJ1-5; D is unclear. Looked up from germline, CDR1 is LGHNT and CDR2 is FRNRAP. V lost 6 bases to trimming and J lost 7 bases, with 10 bases between them. The CDR3 is 12 amino acids. CDR3 amino acids: CASGGWEQPQHF. In DNA form, the CDR3 reads TGTGCTAGTGGGGGATGGGAGCAGCCCCAGCATTTT.

V is TRBV7-9 and J is TRBJ2-1; D is unresolved. Trimming shortened V by 2 bases and J by 0 bases, and 11 bases separated the two germline ends. Germline V lookup: CDR1 SEHNR, CDR2 FQNEAQ (reference sequence). CDR3 length equals 16 residues. CDR3 protein: CASSLSSGRSYNEQFF. The CDR3 nucleotides read TGTGCCAGCAGCTTATCATCCGGGCGCTCCTACAATGAGCAGTTCTTC.

This clonotype was seen more than once but under ten times. This sequence joins TRBV27 and TRBJ2-7; 7 nucleotides align to TRBD1. Unmatched junction bases numbered 13, after V lost 8 bases and J lost 0 bases. Germline V lookup: CDR1 MNHEY, CDR2 SMNVEV (reference sequence). The CDR3 has 16 residues. As DNA, the CDR3 is TGTGCCAGCTCACCCGGTTCGGGACAGAGCTCCTACGAGCAGTACTTC. Protein: CASSPGSGQSSYEQYF.

The sample holds a few counts of this clonotype. This sequence may be a read error, since a much larger clone differs from it by one base. The rearrangement uses TRBV12-3 or TRBV12-4 and TRBJ2-3; D not resolved. CDR3 length: 13 amino acids. V was trimmed by 3 bases and J by 8 bases, leaving 12 bases between them. This CDR3 is CASSFVKRGTQYF. DNA for the CDR3: TGTGCCAGCAGTTTCGTGAAGCGAGGTACGCAGTATTTT.

This clonotype was recorded at least ten times. The chain carries TRBV2 and TRBJ2-5, with 12 bases identical to TRBD2. The CDR3 loop spans 15 amino acids. The junction had 6 bases not matched to a gene; V was cut back by 6 bases and J by 4 bases. Germline loops: CDR1 SNHLY, CDR2 FYNNEI. This CDR3 is CASRQGLAGRETQYF. The DNA of the CDR3 is TGTGCCAGCAGACAAGGACTAGCGGGGAGAGAGACCCAGTACTTC.

The genes are TRBV18 and TRBJ2-3; D is possibly TRBD2 (7 bases). There are 15 residues in the CDR3. Trimming left V 3 bases short and J 5 bases short, with 15 bases between. Germline V gene data show CDR1 as KGHSH and CDR2 as LQKENI. The CDR3 bases are TGTGCCAGCTCACCTGATGGGGGGGCTAGAGATACGCAGTATTTT. Translating it yields CASSPDGGARDTQYF.

This clonotype was seen repeatedly, ten times or more. The chain joins TRBV2 to TRBJ2-3, with TRBD2 matching over 7 bases. Germline values: CDR1 SNHLY, CDR2 FYNNEI. This CDR3 has 16 residues. Trimming took 3 bases from V and 0 from J; bases not matched to a gene: 6. CDR3 coding DNA: TGTGCCAGCAGTGATCTTCTAGCGGTTAGCACAGATACGCAGTATTTT. It specifies CASSDLLAVSTDTQYF.

V usage is TRBV5-1 and J usage is TRBJ2-1, with a weak D call TRBD1 (5 bases). Between the trimmed V and J ends, which lost 1 base and 7 bases, there was a span of 12 bases. Germline assignment: CDR1 SGHRS and CDR2 YFSETQ. CDR3 size: 14 residues. The CDR3 DNA sequence: TGCGCCAGCAGCTTGAGACAGCTCCAAAATGAGCAGTTCTTC. Its protein is CASSLRQLQNEQFF.

This clonotype was recorded at least ten times. The genes are TRBV20-1 and TRBJ1-2, with D perhaps matching TRBD1 (5 bases). The CDR3 spans 11 residues. V lost 7 bases and J 4 bases, leaving 10 bases between the germline ends. Germline lookup yields CDR1 DFQATT and CDR2 SNEGSKA (reference sequence). CDR3 nucleotide sequence: TGCAGTGTGGACACCTCCTATGGCTACACCTTC. This codes for CSVDTSYGYTF.

The CDR3 is CASSADLLDRGYEQYF. CDR3 in DNA: TGCGCCAGCAGCGCGGACCTATTGGACAGGGGTTACGAGCAGTACTTC. The rearrangement uses TRBV5-1 and TRBJ2-7; TRBD1 matches 9 bases. The germline V gene encodes CDR1 SGHRS and CDR2 YFSETQ. The CDR3 is made up of 16 amino acids. V shed 4 bases, J shed 4 bases, and the junction held 12 bases outside the gene matches.

In its sample, this clonotype was seen many times. V usage is TRBV5-1 and J usage is TRBJ1-2, with D perhaps matching TRBD1 (5 bases). Looked up from germline, CDR1 is SGHRS and CDR2 is YFSETQ. The length of the CDR3 is 14 residues. Trimming removed 4 bases from V and 6 bases from J, with 16 bases in between. Here the CDR3 DNA reads TGCGCCAGCAGCCCTTTACAGGTCCTTCATGGCTACACCTTC. Its translation: CASSPLQVLHGYTF.